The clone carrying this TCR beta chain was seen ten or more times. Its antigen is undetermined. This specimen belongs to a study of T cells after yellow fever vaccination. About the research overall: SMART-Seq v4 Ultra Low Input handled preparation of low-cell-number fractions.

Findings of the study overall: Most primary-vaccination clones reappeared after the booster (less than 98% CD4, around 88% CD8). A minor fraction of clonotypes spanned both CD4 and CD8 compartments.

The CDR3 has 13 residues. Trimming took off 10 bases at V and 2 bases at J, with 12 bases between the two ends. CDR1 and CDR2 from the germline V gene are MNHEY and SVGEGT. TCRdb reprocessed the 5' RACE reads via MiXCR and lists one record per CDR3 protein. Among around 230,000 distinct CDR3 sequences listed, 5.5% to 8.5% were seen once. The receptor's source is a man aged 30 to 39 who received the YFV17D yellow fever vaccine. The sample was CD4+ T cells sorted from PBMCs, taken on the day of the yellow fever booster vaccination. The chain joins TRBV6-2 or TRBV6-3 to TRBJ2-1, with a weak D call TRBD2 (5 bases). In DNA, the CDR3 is TGTGCCACGGAAGATAGCGCCTACAATGAGCAGTTCTTC. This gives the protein CATEDSAYNEQFF.